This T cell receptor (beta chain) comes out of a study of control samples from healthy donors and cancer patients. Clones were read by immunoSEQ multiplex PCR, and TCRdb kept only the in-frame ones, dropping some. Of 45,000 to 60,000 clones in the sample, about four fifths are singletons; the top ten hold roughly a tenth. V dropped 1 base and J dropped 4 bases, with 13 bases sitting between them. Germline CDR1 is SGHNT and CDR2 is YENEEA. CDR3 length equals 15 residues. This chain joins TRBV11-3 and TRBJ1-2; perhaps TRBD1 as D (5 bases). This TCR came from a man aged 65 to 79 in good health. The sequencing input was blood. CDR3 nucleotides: TGTGCCAGCAGCTTAGGGGCCAGGGAAGGCTATGGCTACACCTTC. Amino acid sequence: CASSLGAREGYGYTF.